The rows below give T cell receptor beta chains drawn from one sample of a study of tissue T cells after allogeneic stem cell transplantation. Sequencing was performed with immunoSEQ multiplex PCR; in TCRdb, only in-frame clones are kept and a portion is missing. The sample includes tens of thousands of clones, 85% of them seen just once. The sequencing used blood, collected before transplantation. The origin of the receptors is a woman aged 18-50 years who later had graft-versus-host disease after an allogeneic stem cell transplant. Both conserved end residues are part of each CDR3. The D gene is left open where the match is weak. Clone size, where shown, is once, few, many, or a class for clones that have expanded.

D gene,V gene,clone size,J gene,CDR3 protein,CDR3 DNA
TRBD2,TRBV7-2,NA,TRBJ2-7,CASSFVSGGTYEQYF,TGTGCCAGCAGCTTTGTTAGCGGGGGGACCTACGAGCAGTACTTC
NA,TRBV3-1/TRBV3-2,NA,TRBJ1-3,CASSQDWVNSGNTIYF,TGTGCCAGCAGCCAAGATTGGGTTAACTCTGGAAACACCATATATTTT
NA,TRBV10-3,NA,TRBJ2-2,CAIPGATNTGELFF,TGTGCCATCCCAGGGGCTACGAACACCGGGGAGCTGTTTTTT
NA,TRBV6-6,NA,TRBJ1-4,CASSYPGDEKLFF,TGTGCCAGCAGTTATCCAGGAGATGAAAAACTGTTTTTT
NA,TRBV5-1,NA,TRBJ2-6,CASSLAGAPLSGANVLTF,TGCGCCAGCAGCTTGGCGGGGGCGCCTCTATCTGGGGCCAACGTCCTGACTTTC
NA,TRBV20-1,NA,TRBJ2-3,CSASYGSTDTQYF,TGCAGTGCAAGTTACGGTAGCACAGATACGCAGTATTTT
NA,TRBV18,once,TRBJ1-2,CASSPLRGSQASLPIGYTF,TGTGCCAGCTCACCGCTCCGGGGCAGTCAGGCTTCCTTGCCCATTGGCTACACCTTC
NA,TRBV21-1,NA,TRBJ1-1,CASDRLGGEAFF,TGTGCCAGCGACCGCTTGGGGGGTGAAGCTTTCTTT
NA,TRBV28,NA,TRBJ2-2,CASYASTRSTGELFF,TGTGCCAGCTATGCCTCTACTAGATCCACCGGGGAGCTGTTTTTT
NA,TRBV6-5,NA,TRBJ1-2,CASSYTPTGRIGYTF,TGTGCCAGCAGTTACACCCCGACAGGCCGTATCGGCTACACCTTC
NA,TRBV14,few,TRBJ1-4,CASSPTLRDIYDREKLFF,TGTGCCAGCAGCCCTACCCTCCGGGACATCTATGATCGGGAAAAACTGTTTTTT
NA,TRBV27,NA,TRBJ1-1,CASSLSAQSEAFF,TGTGCCAGCAGTTTATCTGCCCAATCTGAAGCTTTCTTT
NA,TRBV19,NA,TRBJ1-2,CASSPIGGLPLGGYTF,TGTGCCAGTAGTCCGATCGGGGGGCTCCCCCTTGGGGGCTACACCTTC
NA,TRBV5-6,NA,TRBJ2-7,CASSLAGHLSSYEQYF,TGTGCCAGCAGCTTGGCGGGACACCTAAGTTCCTACGAGCAGTACTTC
NA,TRBV4-1,NA,TRBJ1-1,CASSHPIGANTEAFF,TGCGCCAGCAGCCACCCTATAGGGGCGAACACTGAAGCTTTCTTT
NA,TRBV7-9,NA,TRBJ1-1,CASSLAGAEAFF,TGTGCCAGCAGCTTAGCAGGGGCAGAAGCTTTCTTT
NA,TRBV27,NA,TRBJ1-4,CASSLSGVGMNEKLFF,TGTGCCAGCAGTTTATCGGGGGTAGGGATGAATGAAAAACTGTTTTTT
NA,TRBV27,NA,TRBJ2-3,CASSLSPGLSTDTQYF,TGTGCCAGCAGTTTATCCCCAGGACTGAGCACAGATACGCAGTATTTT
TRBD2,TRBV10-2,NA,TRBJ2-6,CASSNRERGPSGANVLTF,TGCGCCAGCAGTAATAGGGAGCGGGGACCCTCTGGGGCCAACGTCCTGACTTTC
NA,TRBV5-1,once,TRBJ2-7,CASSLAGDRTGVQYF,TGCGCCAGCAGCTTGGCCGGTGACAGGACCGGTGTGCAGTACTTC
NA,TRBV28,NA,TRBJ1-6,CASSLGSAWNSPLHF,TGTGCCAGCAGTTTAGGATCAGCTTGGAATTCACCCCTCCACTTT
NA,TRBV10-2,NA,TRBJ2-7,CASSELRSSYEQYF,TGCGCCAGCAGTGAACTGAGAAGCTCCTACGAGCAGTACTTC
NA,TRBV7-9,NA,TRBJ1-1,CASSPTGNTEAFF,TGTGCCAGCAGCCCCACAGGGAACACTGAAGCTTTCTTT
NA,TRBV3-1/TRBV3-2,once,TRBJ1-6,CASSPIPSREKSPLHF,TGTGCCAGCAGCCCAATTCCCTCGAGGGAGAAATCACCCCTCCACTTT
NA,TRBV4-2,NA,TRBJ1-1,CASSQGTQNTEAFF,TGTGCCAGCAGCCAAGGGACACAGAACACTGAAGCTTTCTTT
NA,TRBV19,NA,TRBJ1-2,CASSIEGYGYTF,TGTGCCAGTAGTATAGAGGGTTATGGCTACACCTTC
NA,TRBV18,NA,TRBJ1-2,CASSRRDGGLGYTF,TGTGCCAGCTCACGCAGGGACGGAGGGCTAGGCTACACCTTC
TRBD2,TRBV5-5,few,TRBJ2-5,CASSLVRLAGAEGETQYF,TGTGCCAGCAGCTTGGTCCGACTAGCGGGAGCGGAGGGAGAGACCCAGTACTTC
NA,TRBV10-3,NA,TRBJ1-1,CAIGRKAWGSRNTEAFF,TGTGCCATCGGGCGAAAGGCCTGGGGCAGCCGGAACACTGAAGCTTTCTTT
TRBD2,TRBV6-2/TRBV6-3,NA,TRBJ2-5,CASSDGLAGEQETQYF,TGTGCCAGCAGTGACGGACTAGCGGGGGAGCAAGAGACCCAGTACTTC
NA,TRBV30,NA,TRBJ1-1,CAWSLLPGTEAFF,TGTGCCTGGAGTCTGCTTCCGGGCACTGAAGCTTTCTTT
TRBD2,TRBV27,NA,TRBJ2-1,CASSPLAGGIDEQFF,TGTGCCAGCAGTCCCCTAGCGGGAGGTATCGATGAGCAGTTCTTC
TRBD2,TRBV10-2,NA,TRBJ2-5,CASSLGGPSGTQYF,TGCGCCAGCAGTCTCGGGGGACCTAGCGGGACCCAGTACTTC
NA,TRBV10-2,NA,TRBJ2-1,CASKIHRASYNEQFF,TGCGCCAGCAAAATCCACAGGGCATCCTACAATGAGCAGTTCTTC
NA,TRBV27,NA,TRBJ1-2,CASSLGVNYGYTF,TGTGCCAGCAGTCTCGGGGTTAACTATGGCTACACCTTC
NA,TRBV7-9,NA,TRBJ1-6,CASSLEGGYNSPLHF,TGTGCCAGCAGCTTAGAAGGTGGCTATAATTCACCCCTCCACTTT
TRBD1,TRBV7-9,NA,TRBJ2-2,CASSPRTGGRNTGELFF,TGTGCCAGCAGCCCACGAACAGGGGGCCGGAACACCGGGGAGCTGTTTTTT
NA,TRBV18,NA,TRBJ1-1,CASSLSLRQVSMNTEAFF,TGTGCCAGCTCGCTCTCTCTTCGTCAAGTCAGCATGAACACTGAAGCTTTCTTT
NA,TRBV19,NA,TRBJ2-2,CASSVLPTAGELFF,TGTGCCAGTAGTGTGCTCCCGACGGCCGGGGAGCTGTTTTTT